The 9 T cell receptor beta chains below were found in one sample sequenced in a study of beta chain features in type 1 diabetes. Findings and caveats of the study: Significant though moderate, a shortening of TCRB CDR3s appeared in all four CD4+ subsets of Type 1 diabetes patients.

For these TCRs, the target antigens are not known. Expressed TCRB transcripts were sequenced, since all the RNA that had been isolated was reverse transcribed. The method was immunoSEQ multiplex PCR; TCRdb's version includes in-frame clones alone and lacks a portion of them. Of about 300,000 clones in the sample, roughly 13% were seen once. The sequenced sample consisted of naive CD4+ T cells from blood. The origin of the receptors is a woman in her late teens or twenties with type 1 diabetes.

The V gene is TRBV11-3, the J gene TRBJ2-3; perhaps TRBD2 as D (6 bases). Germline CDR1 is SGHNT and CDR2 is YENEEA. CDR3 length equals 15 residues. Trimming took 1 base from V and 1 from J, leaving 9 bases between them. CDR3 nucleotides: TGTGCCAGCAGCTTAGGCGGCGGGGGCACAGATACGCAGTATTTT. It encodes CASSLGGGGTDTQYF.

This clone was observed a few times. The V and J genes are TRBV27 and TRBJ2-3; 10 nucleotides line up with TRBD2. CDR3 length: 18 amino acids. Germline values: CDR1 MNHEY, CDR2 SMNVEV (reference sequence). Trimming cost V 6 bases and J 0 bases; bases outside gene matches: 12. CDR3 protein: CASSKVAGGRGSTDTQYF. CDR3 nucleotides: TGTGCCAGCAGCAAGGTAGCGGGAGGCCGGGGGAGCACAGATACGCAGTATTTT.

This clone was found a few times. The V gene is TRBV6-6, the J gene TRBJ1-1; the match to TRBD1 covers 9 bases. The CDR3 has 14 amino acids. J lost 5 bases, V lost 4 bases, and 5 bases had no gene match. The V gene's germline CDR1 is MNHNY and CDR2 SVGAGI (reference sequence). CDR3 DNA sequence: TGTGCCAGCAGTTCGGGACAGGGAGAGACTGAAGCTTTCTTT. Protein product: CASSSGQGETEAFF.

V is TRBV5-4 and J is TRBJ1-4; TRBD1 is a possible D gene (6 bases). The CDR3 length is 14 residues. V lost 1 base and J 2 bases, leaving 6 bases between the germline ends. Germline CDR1 is SGHNT and CDR2 is YYREEE (reference sequence). CDR3 amino acids: CASSLQGTNEKLFF. In DNA, the CDR3 is TGTGCCAGCAGCTTGCAGGGGACTAATGAAAAACTGTTTTTT.

This clone was picked up a small number of times. The chain is built from TRBV7-2 and TRBJ2-7; the match to TRBD1 covers 7 bases. This CDR3 contains 13 residues. CDR1 SGHTA and CDR2 FQGNSA come from the germline V gene. Trimming at V came to 3 bases and at J to 5 bases, leaving 4 bases not matched to a gene. CDR3 in amino acids: CASSFVDRDEQYF. The DNA for the CDR3 is TGTGCCAGCAGCTTCGTCGACAGGGACGAGCAGTACTTC.

This clone showed up just a few times. The rearrangement links TRBV29-1 to TRBJ2-3; 8 nucleotides match TRBD2. The V gene's germline CDR1 is SQVTM and CDR2 ANQGSEA. The CDR3 runs to 15 residues. V was clipped by 0 bases and J by 4 bases; unmatched bases: 6. DNA of the CDR3: TGCAGCGTTGAAGATCCCGGTAGCGGGGCAGATACGCAGTATTTT. It codes for CSVEDPGSGADTQYF.

The V gene is TRBV11-2, the J gene TRBJ2-7, with D hard to call. The CDR3 is 14 amino acids. Germline lookup yields CDR1 SGHAT and CDR2 FQNNGV. V was pared by 5 bases and J by 4 bases, with 15 bases between. The CDR3 spells CASSPRQGAYEQYF. In nucleotides, the CDR3 is TGTGCCAGCAGCCCGCGACAAGGCGCGTACGAGCAGTACTTC.

The chain is built from TRBV5-4 and TRBJ2-2; TRBD1 aligns across 8 bases. Germline values: CDR1 SGHNT, CDR2 YYREEE (reference sequence). V lost 4 bases and J lost 0; bases outside the gene matches: 5. The length of the CDR3 is 16 residues. The chain's CDR3 is CASSLRTGTNTGELFF. The CDR3 DNA reads TGTGCCAGCAGCCTGCGGACAGGGACGAACACCGGGGAGCTGTTTTTT.

This clone has only a few counts. The rearrangement joins TRBV28 to TRBJ2-7; D possibly corresponds to TRBD2 (7 bases). The germline V and J ends were trimmed by 4 bases and 4 bases, with 14 bases remaining between them. The CDR3 length is 14 residues. Per the germline V gene, CDR1 is MDHEN and CDR2 is SYDVKM. In DNA form, the CDR3 reads TGTGCCAGCAGTTACGGGGGGCTCGGGTACGAGCAGTACGTC. Translation gives CASSYGGLGYEQYV.